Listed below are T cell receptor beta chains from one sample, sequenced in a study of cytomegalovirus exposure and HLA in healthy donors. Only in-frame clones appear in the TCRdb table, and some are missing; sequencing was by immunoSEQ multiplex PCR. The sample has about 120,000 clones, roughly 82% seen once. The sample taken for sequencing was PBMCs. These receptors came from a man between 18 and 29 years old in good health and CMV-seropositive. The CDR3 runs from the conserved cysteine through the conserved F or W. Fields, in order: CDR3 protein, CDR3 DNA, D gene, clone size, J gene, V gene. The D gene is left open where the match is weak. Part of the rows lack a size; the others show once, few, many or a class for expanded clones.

CASRGTGFYEQYF	TGTGCCAGCAGAGGGACAGGGTTTTACGAGCAGTACTTC	TRBD1	-	TRBJ2-7	TRBV28
CASSHGTGAFNEQFF	TGTGCCAGCAGCCACGGGACAGGGGCTTTCAATGAGCAGTTCTTC	TRBD1	-	TRBJ2-1	TRBV11-2
CAWSRPGRQTTDTQYF	TGTGCCTGGAGCCGCCCGGGTAGGCAGACTACAGATACGCAGTATTTT	-	-	TRBJ2-3	TRBV30
CASSYSLGGVYGYTF	TGTGCCAGCAGTTACTCGCTAGGGGGCGTCTATGGCTACACCTTC	TRBD1	-	TRBJ1-2	TRBV6-5
CASSYSEEINTEAFF	TGTGCCAGCAGTTACTCTGAGGAGATAAACACTGAAGCTTTCTTT	-	-	TRBJ1-1	TRBV6-6
CASSYSQLAGAYEQYF	TGTGCCAGCAGTTACTCACAGCTAGCGGGGGCCTACGAGCAGTACTTC	TRBD2	-	TRBJ2-7	TRBV6-5
CASSLLGSIGYTF	TGTGCCAGCAGTTTACTAGGGAGTATAGGCTACACCTTC	-	-	TRBJ1-2	TRBV28
CSVVWGLGDYNEQFF	TGCAGCGTCGTGTGGGGGCTAGGAGACTACAATGAGCAGTTCTTC	-	-	TRBJ2-1	TRBV29-1
CASRSPQGLSYEQYF	TGTGCAAGTCGCTCGCCTCAGGGTCTCTCCTACGAGCAGTACTTC	-	-	TRBJ2-7	TRBV12-2
CASSIVGTGGYEQYF	TGTGCCAGTAGTATAGTAGGGACAGGGGGCTACGAGCAGTACTTC	TRBD1	once	TRBJ2-7	TRBV19
CASSEVAGVVRNEQFF	TGTGCCAGCAGTGAGGTAGCGGGAGTTGTTAGGAATGAGCAGTTCTTC	TRBD2	-	TRBJ2-1	TRBV6-4
CASSTITTQGGGYTF	TGTGCCAGCAGCACTATAACTACCCAGGGCGGCGGCTACACCTTC	-	once	TRBJ1-2	TRBV5-5
CASSLTIGTSPYQQYF	TGTGCCAGCAGTCTCACCATAGGGACTAGCCCCTACCAGCAGTACTTC	TRBD2	-	TRBJ2-7	TRBV27
CASRQGGGDEKLFF	TGTGCCAGCCGGCAGGGCGGGGGTGATGAAAAACTGTTTTTT	-	-	TRBJ1-4	TRBV6-1
CASSQTGLGYEQYF	TGTGCCAGCTCCCAAACCGGACTAGGCTACGAGCAGTACTTC	-	-	TRBJ2-7	TRBV21-1
CASSSGRGRSEQYF	TGTGCCAGCAGCTCGGGCAGGGGCAGGAGCGAGCAGTACTTC	-	-	TRBJ2-7	TRBV11-3
CAWSSGTGNNYGYTF	TGTGCCTGGAGTTCCGGGACAGGGAATAACTATGGCTACACCTTC	TRBD1	-	TRBJ1-2	TRBV30
CASSGTKHYGYTF	TGTGCCAGCAGTGGGACAAAACACTATGGCTACACCTTC	-	-	TRBJ1-2	TRBV6-1
CASSQDRGGQETQYF	TGTGCCAGCAGCCAAGATCGGGGGGGCCAAGAGACCCAGTACTTC	TRBD2	-	TRBJ2-5	TRBV5-4
CASSLAKQGTEAFF	TGTGCCAGCAGCCTAGCGAAACAGGGCACTGAAGCTTTCTTT	-	-	TRBJ1-1	TRBV14
CASRGLAIQETQYF	TGTGCCAGCAGGGGACTAGCGATACAAGAGACCCAGTACTTC	TRBD2	-	TRBJ2-5	TRBV28
CSAGRGVFTGELFF	TGCAGCGCCGGGCGGGGAGTCTTCACCGGGGAGCTGTTTTTT	-	-	TRBJ2-2	TRBV29-1
CASLARREANTGELFF	TGTGCCAGCTTAGCACGCAGGGAGGCGAACACCGGGGAGCTGTTTTTT	-	few	TRBJ2-2	TRBV18
CSVRTAALNTEAFF	TGCAGCGTCCGGACAGCCGCCCTGAACACTGAAGCTTTCTTT	-	few	TRBJ1-1	TRBV29-1
CASGQGAGEQYF	TGTGCCAGCGGACAGGGGGCGGGCGAGCAGTACTTC	TRBD1	-	TRBJ2-7	TRBV6-6
CASSQEWTSGGTTDTQYF	TGCGCCAGCAGCCAGGAGTGGACTAGCGGGGGGACCACAGATACGCAGTATTTT	TRBD2	-	TRBJ2-3	TRBV5-1
CASSSSGSSYEQYF	TGTGCCAGCAGTTCAAGCGGGAGCTCCTACGAGCAGTACTTC	TRBD2	-	TRBJ2-7	TRBV6-6
CASFGQSNYGYTF	TGTGCCAGTTTCGGACAGTCTAACTATGGCTACACCTTC	-	few	TRBJ1-2	TRBV6-1
CASSDLGQGRTYNSPLHF	TGTGCCAGCAGTGACCTCGGACAGGGGAGAACCTATAATTCACCCCTCCACTTT	TRBD1	-	TRBJ1-6	TRBV2
CASSYPDGSNEKLFF	TGTGCCAGCAGTTATCCGGACGGGAGTAATGAAAAACTGTTTTTT	-	-	TRBJ1-4	TRBV6-6
CSSSPVPGQGNYGYTF	TGTTCCAGCAGCCCCGTCCCGGGACAGGGGAACTATGGCTACACCTTC	TRBD1	-	TRBJ1-2	TRBV7-9
CASRSAGTYYGYTF	TGTGCCAGTAGATCGGCCGGGACATACTATGGCTACACCTTC	-	-	TRBJ1-2	TRBV19
CASSEFWTGGAAGEQYF	TGTGCCAGCAGTGAATTTTGGACAGGGGGGGCAGCGGGCGAGCAGTACTTC	TRBD1	few	TRBJ2-7	TRBV6-1
CASSLEISRGFIYGYTF	TGTGCCAGCAGCTTGGAGATCTCGCGGGGATTTATCTATGGCTACACCTTC	-	-	TRBJ1-2	TRBV5-5
CASRGGARGNTIYF	TGTGCCAGCCGAGGGGGGGCGCGAGGAAACACCATATATTTT	-	-	TRBJ1-3	TRBV6-5
CASSSPGTEAFF	TGTGCCAGCAGCTCCCCCGGGACAGAAGCTTTCTTT	-	-	TRBJ1-1	TRBV7-9
CASSGPGQGTRGYTF	TGCGCCAGCAGTGGGCCGGGACAGGGGACGCGTGGCTACACCTTC	TRBD1	-	TRBJ1-2	TRBV10-2
CASSAGTGGLGGNQPQHF	TGTGCCAGCAGCGCCGGGACAGGGGGCTTGGGGGGTAATCAGCCCCAGCATTTT	TRBD1	-	TRBJ1-5	TRBV7-6
CASSFMYKKYSGNTIYF	TGTGCCAGCAGTTTTATGTACAAGAAATACTCTGGAAACACCATATATTTT	-	-	TRBJ1-3	TRBV28
CASSLELATVGYNEKLFF	TGTGCCAGCAGCTTAGAGTTGGCGACAGTAGGATATAATGAAAAACTGTTTTTT	-	-	TRBJ1-4	TRBV7-8
CASSRTTGGRGNEQFF	TGCGCCAGCAGCCGGACTACAGGGGGCCGTGGTAATGAGCAGTTCTTC	TRBD1	-	TRBJ2-1	TRBV4-1
CASSLGGAYTGELFF	TGCGCCAGCAGCTTGGGTGGGGCGTACACCGGGGAGCTGTTTTTT	-	-	TRBJ2-2	TRBV5-1
CASSAGYGYTF	TGTGCCAGCTCCGCCGGGTATGGCTACACCTTC	-	-	TRBJ1-2	TRBV18
CASSLGIPVGGTIYF	TGTGCCAGCAGCTTGGGGATCCCCGTCGGGGGCACCATATATTTT	-	-	TRBJ1-3	TRBV5-5
CASSRGASGFYNEQFF	TGTGCTAGCAGCCGAGGGGCTAGCGGGTTTTACAATGAGCAGTTCTTC	TRBD2	-	TRBJ2-1	TRBV7-7
CASSPGERTDTQYF	TGCGCCAGCAGCCCGGGGGAAAGAACAGATACGCAGTATTTT	-	few	TRBJ2-3	TRBV5-1
CASSLGGRDEAFF	TGCGCCAGCAGCTTGGGGGGGAGGGATGAAGCTTTCTTT	-	-	TRBJ1-1	TRBV5-1
CASSYGGSNQPQHF	TGTGCCAGCAGTTACGGGGGGAGCAATCAGCCCCAGCATTTT	-	few	TRBJ1-5	TRBV6-5
CASSQDGQGANQPQHF	TGTGCCAGCTCACAGGACGGACAGGGGGCTAATCAGCCCCAGCATTTT	TRBD1	-	TRBJ1-5	TRBV18
CASSQEAGQLNQPQHF	TGTGCCAGCAGCCAAGAGGCGGGACAGCTCAATCAGCCCCAGCATTTT	TRBD1	few	TRBJ1-5	TRBV4-2
CSVPRASGVTDTQYF	TGCAGCGTTCCACGGGCTAGCGGAGTTACAGATACGCAGTATTTT	TRBD2	-	TRBJ2-3	TRBV29-1
CASVGTSEFTGQLFF	TGTGCCAGCGTTGGGACTAGCGAATTCACCGGGCAGCTGTTTTTT	TRBD2	-	TRBJ2-2	TRBV6-5